Below are 9 T cell receptor beta chains sequenced from a single sample in a study of blood T cell repertoires in COVID-19. Here immunoSEQ multiplex PCR was the method, and the copy in TCRdb shows in-frame clones only, minus some. Of 300,000 to 400,000 clones detected, approximately 86% appear once; the ten largest clones hold about 4.2%. The specimen was PBMCs or T cells enriched from blood (not recorded which). The receptors here all came from a woman aged 40-49 years with acute COVID-19.

The chain is built from TRBV7-2 and TRBJ2-3; 8 bases are shared with TRBD2. The CDR3 consists of 15 residues. J lost 5 bases, V lost 1 base, and 5 bases had no gene match. The germline CDR1 and CDR2 sequences are SGHTA and FQGNSA. The CDR3 DNA follows: TGTGCCAGCAGCTTAGGGTTCCTAGCGGGAGATACGCAGTATTTT. It specifies CASSLGFLAGDTQYF.

V is TRBV7-2 and J is TRBJ1-2; 7 bases align to TRBD1. V lost 1 base and J lost 2; bases outside the gene matches: 7. The CDR3 is 16 residues long. Per germline, CDR1 SGHTA and CDR2 FQGNSA. CDR3 sequence (DNA): TGTGCCAGCAGCTTAGGGTTGACAGGGCCCAACTATGGCTACACCTTC. This sequence encodes CASSLGLTGPNYGYTF.

J is TRBJ1-1 and V is TRBV18; D is ambiguous. In germline, CDR1 is KGHSH, CDR2 LQKENI. The CDR3 is made up of 14 amino acids. The ends were cut back, 6 bases at V and 1 base at J, with 12 bases in the middle. CDR3 bases: TGTGCCAGCTCCTTGGATCCGGGGAACACTGAAGCTTTCTTT. It encodes CASSLDPGNTEAFF.

In this sample, this clone turned up once. The rearrangement links TRBV9 to TRBJ2-5, with a weak D call TRBD2 (7 bases). In germline, CDR1 is SGDLS, CDR2 YYNGEE. Trimming stripped 0 bases from V and 5 bases from J, with 14 bases between. The CDR3 covers 15 residues. CDR3 amino acids: CASSVGGGGAETQYF. As DNA, the CDR3 is TGTGCCAGCAGCGTAGGAGGGGGGGGTGCGGAGACCCAGTACTTC.

The chain's CDR3 is CATAGGRARGVAGRETQYF. CDR3 in DNA: TGTGCCACAGCGGGAGGCAGGGCCCGTGGGGTAGCGGGTAGAGAGACCCAGTACTTC. The chain carries TRBV27 and TRBJ2-5; TRBD2 aligns across 9 bases. Germline V gene sequence: CDR1 MNHEY, CDR2 SMNVEV (reference sequence). The ends lost 10 bases at V and 4 bases at J; junction bases unmatched: 25. There are 19 residues in the CDR3.

This clone was detected only once. V gene TRBV7-2 combines with J gene TRBJ1-4; TRBD1 is a possible D gene (6 bases). This CDR3 region has 16 residues. Germline V gives CDR1 SGHTA, CDR2 FQGNSA. Trimming took off 6 bases at V and 2 bases at J, with 16 bases between the two ends. The CDR3 region is CASRGRGSRTNEKLFF. The CDR3 DNA reads TGTGCCAGCAGGGGGAGGGGGTCAAGGACTAATGAAAAACTGTTTTTT.

The V call is TRBV28, the J call TRBJ1-4; D is unresolved. This CDR3 comprises 15 residues. Between the trimmed V and J ends, which lost 3 bases and 0 bases, there was a span of 8 bases. The germline V gene encodes CDR1 MDHEN and CDR2 SYDVKM. The CDR3 is CASSFGGATNEKLFF. In DNA form, the CDR3 reads TGTGCCAGCAGTTTTGGCGGTGCAACTAATGAAAAACTGTTTTTT.

J is TRBJ1-1 and V is TRBV11-2; D may be TRBD1 (5 bases). The germline V gene has CDR1 SGHAT and CDR2 FQNNGV. This CDR3 has 16 amino acids. Deletions cut 1 base from V and 5 bases from J, with 17 bases between. CDR3 coding DNA: TGTGCCAGCAGCTTAGGTGGAGTCGGGGGTGGGACTGAAGCTTTCTTT. Protein product: CASSLGGVGGGTEAFF.

J is TRBJ2-3 and V is TRBV19; D is undetermined. CDR1 and CDR2 (germline): LNHDA, SQIVND (reference sequence). V lost 3 bases, J lost 0 bases, and 10 bases lay in between. The CDR3 has 15 residues. CDR3 protein: CASSINGFSTDTQYF. For the CDR3, the DNA is TGTGCCAGTAGTATCAACGGGTTCAGCACAGATACGCAGTATTTT.